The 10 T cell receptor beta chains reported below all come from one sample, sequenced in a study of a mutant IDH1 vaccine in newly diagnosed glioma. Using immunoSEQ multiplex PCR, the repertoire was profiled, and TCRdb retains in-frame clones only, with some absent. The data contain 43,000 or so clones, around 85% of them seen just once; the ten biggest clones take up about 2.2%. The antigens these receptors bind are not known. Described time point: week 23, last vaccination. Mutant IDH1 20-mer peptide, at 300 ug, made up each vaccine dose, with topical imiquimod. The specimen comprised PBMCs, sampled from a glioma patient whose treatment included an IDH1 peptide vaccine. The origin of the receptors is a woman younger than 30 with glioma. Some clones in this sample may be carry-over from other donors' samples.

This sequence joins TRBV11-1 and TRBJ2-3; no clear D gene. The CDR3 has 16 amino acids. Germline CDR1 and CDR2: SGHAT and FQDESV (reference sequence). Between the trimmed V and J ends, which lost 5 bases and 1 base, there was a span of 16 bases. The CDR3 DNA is TGTGCCAGCAGCATCAACATCGGCGGTCGCACAGATACGCAGTATTTT. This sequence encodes CASSINIGGRTDTQYF.

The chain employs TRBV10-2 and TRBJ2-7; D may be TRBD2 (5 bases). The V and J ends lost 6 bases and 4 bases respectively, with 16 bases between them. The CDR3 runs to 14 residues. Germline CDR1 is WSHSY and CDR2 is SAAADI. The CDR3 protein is CASRDGLVGYEQYF. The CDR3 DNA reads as TGCGCCAGCAGGGATGGACTCGTCGGGTACGAGCAGTACTTC.

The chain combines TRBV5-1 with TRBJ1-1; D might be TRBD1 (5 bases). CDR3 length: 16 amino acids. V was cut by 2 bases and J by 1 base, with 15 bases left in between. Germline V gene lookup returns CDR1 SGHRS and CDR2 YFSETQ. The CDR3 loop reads CASSLIGGAGNTEAFF. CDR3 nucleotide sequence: TGCGCCAGCAGCTTAATCGGGGGAGCCGGGAACACTGAAGCTTTCTTT.

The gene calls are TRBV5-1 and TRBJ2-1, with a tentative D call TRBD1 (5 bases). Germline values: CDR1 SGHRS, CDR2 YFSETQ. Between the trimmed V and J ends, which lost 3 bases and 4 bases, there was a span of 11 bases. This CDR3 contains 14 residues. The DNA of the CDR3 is TGCGCCAGCAGCTCAGGGTCGCAGTACAATGAGCAGTTCTTC. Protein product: CASSSGSQYNEQFF.

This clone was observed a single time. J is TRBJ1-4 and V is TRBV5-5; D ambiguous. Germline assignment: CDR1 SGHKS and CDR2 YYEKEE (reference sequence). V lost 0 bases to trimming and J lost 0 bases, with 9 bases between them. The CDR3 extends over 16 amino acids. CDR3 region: CASSLGPGATNEKLFF. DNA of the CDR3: TGTGCCAGCAGCTTGGGACCCGGTGCAACTAATGAAAAACTGTTTTTT.

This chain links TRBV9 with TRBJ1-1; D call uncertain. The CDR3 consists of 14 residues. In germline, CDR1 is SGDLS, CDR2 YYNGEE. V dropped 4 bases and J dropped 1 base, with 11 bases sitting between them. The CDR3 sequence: CASSPPGWNTEAFF. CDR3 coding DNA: TGTGCCAGCAGCCCCCCGGGATGGAACACTGAAGCTTTCTTT. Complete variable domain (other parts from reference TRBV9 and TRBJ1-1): DSGVTQTPKHLITATGQRVTLRCSPRSGDLSVYWYQQSLDQGLQFLIQYYNGEERAKGNILERFSAQQFPDLHSELNLSSLELGDSALYFCASSPPGWNTEAFFGQGTRLTVV.

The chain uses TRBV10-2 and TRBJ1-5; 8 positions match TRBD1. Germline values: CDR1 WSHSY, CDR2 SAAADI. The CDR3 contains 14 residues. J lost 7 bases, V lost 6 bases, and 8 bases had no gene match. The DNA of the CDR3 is TGCGCCAGCAGCTCGACAGGGGTAGGCCAGCCCCAGCATTTT. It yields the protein CASSSTGVGQPQHF.

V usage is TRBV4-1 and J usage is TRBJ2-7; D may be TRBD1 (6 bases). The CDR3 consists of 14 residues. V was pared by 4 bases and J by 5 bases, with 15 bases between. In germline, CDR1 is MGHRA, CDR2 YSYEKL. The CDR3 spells CASSRPGQKNEQYF. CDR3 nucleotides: TGCGCCAGCAGCCGGCCCGGACAGAAGAACGAGCAGTACTTC.

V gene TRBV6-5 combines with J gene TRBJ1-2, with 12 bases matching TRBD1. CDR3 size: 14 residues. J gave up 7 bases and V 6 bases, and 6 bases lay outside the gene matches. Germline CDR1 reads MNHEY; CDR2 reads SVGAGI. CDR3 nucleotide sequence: TGTGCCAGCAGCCCCGGGACAGGGGGCGTTGGCTACACCTTC. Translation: CASSPGTGGVGYTF.

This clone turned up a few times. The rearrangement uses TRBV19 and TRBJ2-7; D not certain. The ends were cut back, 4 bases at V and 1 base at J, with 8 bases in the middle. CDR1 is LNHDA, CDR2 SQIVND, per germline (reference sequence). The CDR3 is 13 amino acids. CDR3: CASSTGRSYEQYF. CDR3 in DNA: TGTGCCAGTAGTACCGGTAGGTCCTACGAGCAGTACTTC.